This T cell receptor beta chain is from a study of memory CD4+ T cells and cytomegalovirus serostatus (dated by TCRdb to about 2019). Notes on the research overall: The roughly 35 healthy Belgian adults in the cohort included 9 who were CMV seropositive and about 24 who were CMV seronegative. CD4+ memory TCRbeta repertoires of a Belgian cohort with known cytomegalovirus serostatus were sequenced in order to replicate a published TCR-based CMV serostatus classifier.

Details on this clone: The antigen it recognizes is unknown. No much larger clone exists at a distance of one base, and base qualities are not known.

From the cysteine through the phenylalanine, the CDR3 covers 15 amino acids. The DNA shown is the 45-base CDR3, in frame from base 1. As encoded in the germline V gene, CDR1 is MNHEY while CDR2 is SVGAGI. Clipping removes 6 bases from V and 7 bases from J, with 11 as the unmatched junction base count. A FACSAria II was used to sort memory CD4+ T cells, defined as single viable CD3+CD4+CD8-CD45RO+ cells. CMV serostatus was determined with a Roche Elecsys assay detecting serum IgG against CMV pp150, pp28, p38 and p52. Once the samples were thawed, total CD4+ T cells were enriched through positive selection using CD4 magnetic microbeads. The samples came from a separate study whose specific focus was interrogating the CD4+ T cell memory repertoire. Peripheral blood mononuclear cells were isolated and cryopreserved according to standard operating procedures, and serum was kept at -80 degrees C. The staining used CD3-PerCP (BW264/56), CD4-APC (RPA-T4), CD45RO-PE (UCHT1) and CD8-Pacific Orange (3B5) antibodies, and Sytox blue was used to exclude non-viable cells.

Genomic DNA was extracted from sorted cells with the Quick-DNA Microprep Kit. Amplification of TCRbeta DNA was done with the immunoSEQ hsTCRbeta kit, following the protocol from the manufacturer. An Illumina MiSeq instrument was used to sequence the TCRbeta libraries. The study's own analysis went as follows. After out-of-frame sequences were removed, some 2 million distinct TCRbeta sequences remained, averaging around 67,000 per individual. Each individual was scored by the count of around 160 previously reported CMV-associated TCRbeta sequences and the total productive distinct TCRbeta count. A beta-binomial model was reimplemented in Python, and scikit-learn random forests with default parameters were trained on data from the US cohort. Classifier performance on the Belgian cohort was summarized as median AUC with percentile confidence intervals calculated over 10,000 bootstrap iterations. As stored in TCRdb, this immuneACCESS dataset retains in-frame rearrangements with V and J assigned. A fraction of the clones does not appear; measured against another copy, unresolved V genes explain less than half of the discrepancy, and the remainder lacks a known reason. The V and J calls and clone size come from that table; D and trimming were worked out from the DNA. In all, the sample holds approximately 42,000 clones, and 70% to 80% of those were seen once. The ten largest clones add up to around 1.1% of the sample.

What the research found in general, with its limitations: Of fewer than 200 previously reported CMV-associated TCRbeta sequences, some 73 appeared in the CD4+ memory repertoires, each in one to five individuals. Only CD4+CD45RO+ memory cells were sequenced, unlike the original study, which covered naive and memory CD4+ and CD8+ populations. On the Belgian cohort, the classifier built on the original framework reached a median bootstrapped AUC of about 0.95, with a 95% CI of 0.76-1.00. The results were read as suggesting that the CMV-associated TCR signature is, for the most part, present in the CD4+ memory repertoire. For predicting CMV serostatus, the median bootstrapped AUC was 0.95 using the original framework and about 0.9 using a US-trained random forest.

The source of this sequence is an adult in good health and CMV-seronegative. The chain couples TRBV6-5 to TRBJ2-1, with TRBD2 identical over 8 junction bases. Material: memory CD4+ T cells from blood. CDR3 sequence: CASSPPLAGWNEQFF. The sequenced DNA is TGTGCCAGCAGCCCCCCATTAGCGGGATGGAATGAGCAGTTCTTC.